The 22 T cell receptor beta chains below come from one sample, sequenced in a study of a mutant IDH1 vaccine in newly diagnosed glioma. Sequencing used immunoSEQ multiplex PCR; TCRdb keeps in-frame clones, though not all of them. Here the sample spans about 58,000 clones, around 80% being singletons. Time point here: week 5, during vaccination. Vaccination comprised doses that each held 300 ug of mutant IDH1 20-mer peptide, plus topical imiquimod. These TCRs are of unknown antigen specificity. Sequenced here: PBMCs, sampled from a glioma patient whose treatment included an IDH1 peptide vaccine. Receptors were obtained from a woman aged 45-65 years with glioma.

The J gene is TRBJ2-1, the V gene TRBV7-9, with 7 bases aligning to TRBD2. Germline trimming cut 3 bases from V and 8 bases from J; bases unmatched to any gene: 1. This CDR3 region has 12 residues. In germline, CDR1 is SEHNR, CDR2 FQNEAQ (reference sequence). The CDR3 here is CASSFAGDEQFF. CDR3 bases: TGTGCCAGCAGCTTTGCGGGGGATGAGCAGTTCTTC.

CDR3 protein: CASRKDTGYEQYF. CDR3 DNA: TGTGCCAGCAGGAAGGATACGGGGTACGAGCAGTACTTC. This sequence joins TRBV11-3 and TRBJ2-7; D may be TRBD2 (5 bases). The germline V gene has CDR1 SGHNT and CDR2 YENEEA. Trimming removed 6 bases from V and 4 bases from J, with 13 bases in between. The length of the CDR3 is 13 residues.

The chain uses TRBV27 and TRBJ1-4; D remains ambiguous. With 3 bases removed from V and 5 bases from J, the gap between germline ends came to 13 bases. Germline V gene data show CDR1 as MNHEY and CDR2 as SMNVEV (reference sequence). There are 15 residues in the CDR3. The CDR3 bases are TGTGCCAGCAGTTTTCAGGCAGGAGTGAATGAAAAACTGTTTTTT. Translating it yields CASSFQAGVNEKLFF.

This clone has only one observation. This chain uses TRBV14 with TRBJ2-4; D perhaps matches TRBD2 (6 bases). V was trimmed by 1 base and J by 2 bases, leaving 21 bases between them. The CDR3 is 19 residues long. Germline values: CDR1 SGHDN, CDR2 FVKESK. CDR3 nucleotides: TGTGCCAGCAGCCAAGTCAGATCGAACAGGAGGGTTACCAAAAACATTCAGTACTTC. Its protein product is CASSQVRSNRRVTKNIQYF.

The chain links TRBV2 to TRBJ1-3, with TRBD1 identical over 7 bases. Looked up from germline, CDR1 is SNHLY and CDR2 is FYNNEI. This CDR3 contains 15 residues. Unmatched junction bases numbered 5, after V lost 6 bases and J lost 0 bases. This CDR3 is CASRRDRISGNTIYF. The DNA of the CDR3 is TGTGCCAGCAGGCGGGACAGAATCTCTGGAAACACCATATATTTT.

This clone has only a few counts. The chain joins TRBV28 to TRBJ1-2, with 10 bases lining up with TRBD1. The CDR3 consists of 14 residues. V dropped 5 bases and J dropped 8; count of bases not matched to a gene: 8. Germline CDR1 is MDHEN and CDR2 is SYDVKM. CDR3 in amino acids: CASSARTGGGGYTF. The CDR3 nucleotides read TGTGCCAGCAGTGCCAGGACAGGGGGGGGCGGCTACACCTTC.

This clone was recorded only once. The rearrangement links TRBV4-2 to TRBJ1-1; no definite D call. Germline lookup yields CDR1 LGHNA and CDR2 YNFKEQ. The CDR3 is 12 amino acids. Between the trimmed V and J ends, which lost 3 bases and 1 base, there was a span of 3 bases. The chain's CDR3 is CASSQGNTEAFF. The CDR3 DNA follows: TGTGCCAGCAGCCAGGGGAACACTGAAGCTTTCTTT.

The gene calls are TRBV6-5 and TRBJ2-6, with TRBD1 identical over 8 bases. V shed 4 bases and J 4 bases; nucleotides not matched to a gene: 3. The CDR3 consists of 15 residues. Germline CDR1 reads MNHEY; CDR2 reads SVGAGI. In DNA form, the CDR3 reads TGTGCCAGCAGTTTGACAGGGGTAGGGGCCAACGTCCTGACTTTC. Amino acid sequence: CASSLTGVGANVLTF.

Only a few counts were recorded for this clone. The rearrangement links TRBV5-5 to TRBJ1-6; 9 bases align to TRBD1. This CDR3 is 14 amino acids long. The J segment lost 8 bases and the V segment lost 3 bases, leaving 3 bases of the junction unmatched. CDR1 SGHKS and CDR2 YYEKEE come from the germline V gene (reference sequence). CDR3 coding DNA: TGTGCCAGCAGCTGGGGACAGGGAGATTCACCCCTCCACTTT. This gives the protein CASSWGQGDSPLHF.

The CDR3 DNA reads as TGTGCCAGCTCCTTTGGGACAGGGTTTCAAGATACGCAGTATTTT. Translated, it gives CASSFGTGFQDTQYF. V is TRBV18 and J is TRBJ2-3, with 9 bases fitting TRBD1. The CDR3 length is 15 residues. The germline V gene encodes CDR1 KGHSH and CDR2 LQKENI. V gave up 6 bases and J gave up 5 bases; unmatched junction bases: 9.

V is TRBV6-5 and J is TRBJ2-2; 7 bases are a match to TRBD1. This CDR3 is built from 15 residues. Germline loops: CDR1 MNHEY, CDR2 SVGAGI. V trimming: 6 bases; J trimming: 2 bases; junction bases outside the gene matches: 6. The chain's CDR3 is CASRPGQVNTGELFF. The CDR3 coding sequence is TGTGCCAGCAGACCTGGACAGGTCAACACCGGGGAGCTGTTTTTT.

The chain employs TRBV5-8 and TRBJ1-5, with unresolved D. Germline-derived CDR1 and CDR2 are SGHTS and YDEGEE. The V gene lost 1 base and the J gene lost 4 bases, with 12 bases spanning the gap. This CDR3 is 15 amino acids long. The CDR3 DNA reads as TGTGCCAGCAGCTTGAAAGGGCACTCAAATCAGCCCCAGCATTTT. Its translation: CASSLKGHSNQPQHF. Complete variable domain (other parts from reference TRBV5-8 and TRBJ1-5): EAGVTQSPTHLIKTRGQQATLRCSPISGHTSVYWYQQALGLGLQFLLWYDEGEERNRGNFPPRFSGRQFPNYSSELNVNALELEDSALYLCASSLKGHSNQPQHFGDGTRLSIL.

CDR3 nucleotide sequence: TGTGCCAGCAGTCGCGGGCGGGGTAGCCAGCCCCAGCATTTT. Protein sequence: CASSRGRGSQPQHF. The gene calls are TRBV6-5 and TRBJ1-5; no definite D call. CDR1 is MNHEY, CDR2 SVGAGI, per germline. The CDR3 length is 14 residues. Trimming shortened V by 5 bases and J by 7 bases, and 15 bases separated the two germline ends.

CDR3: CASSPRGAGGPIEQYF. As DNA, the CDR3 is TGTGCCAGCAGCCCTCGAGGGGCGGGGGGGCCTATCGAGCAGTACTTC. The rearrangement links TRBV9 to TRBJ2-7; the match to TRBD2 covers 9 bases. V dropped 4 bases and J dropped 6; count of bases not matched to a gene: 14. The CDR3 totals 16 residues. Germline V gives CDR1 SGDLS, CDR2 YYNGEE.

In its sample, this clone was seen a few times. This sequence joins TRBV7-9 and TRBJ2-5; 9 bases are shared with TRBD1. Germline CDR1 is SEHNR and CDR2 is FQNEAQ (reference sequence). J lost 2 bases, V lost 2 bases, and 3 bases had no gene match. This CDR3 has 15 residues. For the CDR3, the DNA is TGTGCCAGCAGCTTATTTGGGACAGGGCAAGAGACCCAGTACTTC. Encoded protein: CASSLFGTGQETQYF.

This chain links TRBV7-9 with TRBJ1-2; no firm D call. V was clipped by 1 base and J by 7 bases, with 7 bases between them. Germline V gives CDR1 SEHNR, CDR2 FQNEAQ (reference sequence). The CDR3 contains 12 residues. In DNA form, the CDR3 reads TGTGCCAGCAGCTTAGGGGAAGGTGGCTACACCTTC. This codes for CASSLGEGGYTF. Using reference TRBV7-9 and TRBJ1-2 for the parts outside the CDR3, the full variable domain is DTGVSQNPRHKITKRGQNVTFRCDPISEHNRLYWYRQTLGQGPEFLTYFQNEAQLEKSRLLSDRFSAERPKGSFSTLEIQRTEQGDSAMYLCASSLGEGGYTFGSGTRLTVV.

V and J are TRBV10-3 and TRBJ1-2; the match to TRBD1 covers 8 bases. The CDR3 length is 11 residues. The J segment lost 8 bases and the V segment lost 7 bases, leaving 3 bases of the junction unmatched. The germline V gene encodes CDR1 ENHRY and CDR2 SYGVKD. The CDR3 DNA is TGTGCCATCACTACAGGGGGGGGCTACACCTTC. Its protein product is CAITTGGGYTF.

The chain joins TRBV11-3 to TRBJ2-7; TRBD1 might be the D (6 bases). Germline V gives CDR1 SGHNT, CDR2 YENEEA. V was clipped by 3 bases and J by 5 bases, with 17 bases between them. The CDR3 loop spans 15 amino acids. The CDR3 nucleotides are TGTGCCAGCAGCTTTTCCGGGACACTTTCTAACGAGCAGTACTTC. Amino acids: CASSFSGTLSNEQYF.

This clone has just one count. This chain uses TRBV7-2 with TRBJ2-6; D is unresolved. V lost 8 bases, J lost 0 bases, and 8 bases lay in between. CDR3 length: 14 amino acids. Germline values: CDR1 SGHTA, CDR2 FQGNSA. The CDR3 sequence: CASGSYSGANVLTF. The DNA of the CDR3 is TGTGCCAGCGGGTCCTACTCTGGGGCCAACGTCCTGACTTTC. Full variable domain (missing parts from reference TRBV7-2 and TRBJ2-6): GAGVSQSPSNKVTEKGKDVELRCDPISGHTALYWYRQSLGQGLEFLIYFQGNSAPDKSGLPSDRFSAERTGGSVSTLTIQRTQQEDSAVYLCASGSYSGANVLTFGAGSRLTVL.

The chain carries TRBV4-2 and TRBJ2-6; no reliable D call. Germline CDR1 and CDR2: LGHNA and YNFKEQ. The CDR3 is made up of 17 amino acids. V gave up 0 bases and J gave up 1 base, with 10 bases separating them. The CDR3 spells CASSQEGWGSGANVLTF. CDR3 DNA sequence: TGTGCCAGCAGCCAAGAAGGCTGGGGTTCTGGGGCCAACGTCCTGACTTTC.

This clone was seen more than once but under ten times. V gene TRBV2 combines with J gene TRBJ1-2; possibly TRBD1 for D (5 bases). The CDR3 length is 12 residues. With 7 bases removed from V and 5 bases from J, the gap between germline ends came to 11 bases. Germline V lookup: CDR1 SNHLY, CDR2 FYNNEI. CDR3 residues: CASIRDGYGYTF. The CDR3, as DNA: TGTGCCAGCATCCGGGACGGGTATGGCTACACCTTC.

This chain joins TRBV13 and TRBJ1-6; tentative D call: TRBD1 (5 bases). The CDR3 sequence is 16 residues long. With 5 bases removed from V and 2 bases from J, the gap between germline ends came to 13 bases. CDR1 and CDR2 (germline): PRHDT, FYEKMQ (reference sequence). As DNA, the CDR3 is TGTGCCAGCAGCCTCGGCGGGGCGCCCTATAATTCACCCCTCCACTTT. Amino acid sequence: CASSLGGAPYNSPLHF.